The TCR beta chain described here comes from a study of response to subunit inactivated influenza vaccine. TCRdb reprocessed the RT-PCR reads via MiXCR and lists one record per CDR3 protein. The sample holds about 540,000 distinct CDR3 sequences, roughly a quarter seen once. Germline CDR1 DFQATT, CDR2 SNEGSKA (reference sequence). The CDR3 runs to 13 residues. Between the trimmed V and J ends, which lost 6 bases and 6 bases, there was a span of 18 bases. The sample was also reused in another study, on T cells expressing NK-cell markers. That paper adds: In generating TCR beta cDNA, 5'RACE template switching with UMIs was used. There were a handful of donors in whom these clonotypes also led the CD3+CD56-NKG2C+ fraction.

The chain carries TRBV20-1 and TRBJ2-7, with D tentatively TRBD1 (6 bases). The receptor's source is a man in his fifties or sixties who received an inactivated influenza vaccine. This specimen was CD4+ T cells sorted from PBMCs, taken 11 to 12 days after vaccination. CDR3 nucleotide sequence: TGCAGTGCGCCTACAGGGCTGGGAGTCGAGCAGTACTTC. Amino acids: CSAPTGLGVEQYF.